The 11 T cell receptor beta chains listed next were all sequenced from one sample in a study of T cells after yellow fever vaccination. TCRdb redid the calling of the 5' RACE reads with MiXCR, one entry per CDR3 protein. The repertoire holds about 340,000 distinct CDR3 sequences, around an eighth seen once, with 3.2% in the top ten. The source material was CD4+ T cells sorted from PBMCs, sampled 15 days after the yellow fever booster vaccination. These receptors were taken from a man aged 18 to 35 who received the YFV17D yellow fever vaccine.

This clonotype has more than one count but fewer than ten. The chain has TRBV5-1 and TRBJ2-1; TRBD2 might be the D (6 bases). The germline gives CDR1 SGHRS, CDR2 YFSETQ. The CDR3 totals 11 residues. V lost 6 bases and J 9 bases, leaving 10 bases between the germline ends. For the CDR3, the DNA is TGCGCCAGCATGGGAGGTGGTGAGCAGTTCTTC. This codes for CASMGGGEQFF. The full variable domain, with the rest looked up from reference TRBV5-1 and TRBJ2-1, is KAGVTQTPRYLIKTRGQQVTLSCSPISGHRSVSWYQQTPGQGLQFLFEYFSETQRNKGNFPGRFSGRQFSNSRSEMNVSTLELGDSALYLCASMGGGEQFFGPGTRLTVL.

This chain uses TRBV9 with TRBJ2-2; 7 bases fit TRBD2. The CDR3 loop spans 18 amino acids. Unmatched junction bases numbered 23, after V lost 5 bases and J lost 10 bases. Germline V CDR1 and CDR2: SGDLS, YYNGEE. The CDR3 loop is CASSGGVFGSADPLELFF. DNA of the CDR3: TGTGCCAGCAGTGGGGGGGTCTTTGGGTCAGCCGATCCCCTGGAGCTGTTTTTT.

The table lists this clonotype with a few counts. This chain uses TRBV25-1 with TRBJ2-1, with D tentatively TRBD1 or TRBD2 (5 bases each). Germline CDR1 reads MGHDK; CDR2 reads SYGVNS. V gave up 2 bases and J gave up 12 bases, with 11 bases separating them. The CDR3 is 12 residues long. The CDR3 spells CASSEGGTGQFF. As DNA, the CDR3 is TGTGCCAGCAGTGAAGGTGGGACGGGGCAGTTCTTC.

The V gene is TRBV18, the J gene TRBJ2-5; TRBD2 matches 7 bases. Germline V gene lookup returns CDR1 KGHSH and CDR2 LQKENI. This CDR3 has 13 residues. Germline trimming cut 6 bases from V and 1 base from J; bases unmatched to any gene: 2. CDR3 in amino acids: CASSLAVQETQYF. The DNA of the CDR3 is TGTGCCAGCTCGCTAGCGGTCCAAGAGACCCAGTACTTC.

This sequence joins TRBV12-3 or TRBV12-4 and TRBJ2-5, with 10 bases that match TRBD1. Trimming cost V 5 bases and J 11 bases; bases outside gene matches: 8. This CDR3 is 13 amino acids long. Written as DNA, the CDR3 is TGTGCCAGCAGTCGGACAGGGGGTAAAGTTCAGTACTTC. It translates to CASSRTGGKVQYF.

The rearrangement uses TRBV7-3 and TRBJ2-2; 8 bases agree with TRBD1. V trimming: 7 bases; J trimming: 3 bases; junction bases outside the gene matches: 4. CDR1 is SGHTA, CDR2 FQGTGA, per germline. The CDR3 contains 14 residues. CDR3 amino acids: CASTQGAYTGELFF. The CDR3, as DNA: TGTGCCAGCACTCAGGGGGCGTACACCGGGGAGCTGTTTTTT.

The gene calls are TRBV7-2 and TRBJ2-1; D unclear. The CDR3 length is 16 residues. Germline V CDR1 and CDR2: SGHTA, FQGNSA. V lost 4 bases and J lost 1, with 14 bases in between. CDR3 region: CASSSSPGGSYNEQFF. CDR3 nucleotide sequence: TGTGCCAGCAGCTCCTCACCCGGCGGATCCTACAATGAGCAGTTCTTC.

V is TRBV6-5 and J is TRBJ1-1, with D uncertain. With 0 bases removed from V and 2 bases from J, the gap between germline ends came to 10 bases. The CDR3 sequence is 15 residues long. Germline V gives CDR1 MNHEY, CDR2 SVGAGI. The CDR3 coding sequence is TGTGCCAGCAGTTACTCGGCAGGCCTTAACACTGAAGCTTTCTTT. Residues: CASSYSAGLNTEAFF.

This clonotype has just a few counts. The chain employs TRBV7-2 and TRBJ1-3; no clear D. Per the germline V gene, CDR1 is SGHTA and CDR2 is FQGNSA. V dropped 0 bases and J dropped 4 bases, with 7 bases sitting between them. This CDR3 is built from 14 residues. This CDR3 reads CASSLAAPGNTIYF. The CDR3 DNA sequence: TGTGCCAGCAGCTTAGCAGCTCCCGGAAACACCATATATTTT.

This chain uses TRBV11-3 with TRBJ2-5; D is possibly TRBD2 (5 bases). The CDR3 totals 12 residues. V lost 0 bases to trimming and J lost 7 bases, with 6 bases between them. Germline V gene data show CDR1 as SGHNT and CDR2 as YENEEA. The CDR3 here is CASSLDRGTQYF. The CDR3 DNA reads as TGTGCCAGCAGCTTAGATCGGGGGACCCAGTACTTC.

The rearrangement links TRBV6-5 to TRBJ1-1, with no clear D. The ends were cut back, 7 bases at V and 1 base at J, with 13 bases in the middle. Per germline, CDR1 MNHEY and CDR2 SVGAGI. The CDR3 is made up of 14 amino acids. The CDR3 loop reads CASTPSNGNTEAFF. The CDR3 DNA reads TGTGCCAGCACCCCCAGTAACGGGAACACTGAAGCTTTCTTT.